The rows below give T cell receptor beta chains drawn from one sample of a study of OX40 agonist ivuxolimab in advanced cancers. Profiling relied on immunoSEQ multiplex PCR, and the TCRdb table lists in-frame clones only, not all of them. Of tens of thousands of clones in the sample, approximately 90% are singletons; the top ten hold 0.85% to 0.95%. This material consisted of CD4+ or CD8+ T cells sorted from blood, taken in a trial of the OX40 agonist ivuxolimab. The receptors stem from an adult with an advanced solid tumor such as melanoma, head and neck, liver or kidney cancer. CDR3s include the opening cysteine and the closing phenylalanine or tryptophan. Only some rows state a clone size, as once, few, many or a class for expanded clones.

>TRBV11-2|.|TRBJ2-7
CASSLVGGNYEQYF
>TRBV10-1|.|TRBJ2-3
CASSRGLADTQYF
>TRBV19|.|TRBJ1-1
CASDRDRGPQGEAFF
>TRBV6-4|.|TRBJ2-5
CASSSGPQETQYF
>TRBV2|.|TRBJ2-3
CASTAVGAGDTQYF
>TRBV5-5|.|TRBJ1-5
CASSLDTLLGSQHF
>TRBV5-4|.|TRBJ2-2
CASRKGGAYTGELFF
>TRBV19|.|TRBJ1-5
CASMGKGAHDQPQHF
>TRBV5-4|.|TRBJ2-1
CASSLVLAGRSYNEQFF
>TRBV2|.|TRBJ1-5
CASSDPWGFGNQPQHF
>TRBV7-6|.|TRBJ2-3
CASSFPDRGSDTQYF
>TRBV14|.|TRBJ2-6
CASSQAGPHSGANVLTF
>TRBV2|.|TRBJ2-1
CASSVGLLPFF
>TRBV11-2|.|TRBJ2-7
CASSTTLPQYF
>TRBV2|once|TRBJ2-7
CASSESHGGEQYF
>TRBV6-5|.|TRBJ1-1
CASSNRENTEAFF
>TRBV11-2|once|TRBJ2-5
CASSLDGRRETQYF
>TRBV14|once|TRBJ2-1
CASSQDPRETRNPPLNEQFF
>TRBV6-1|.|TRBJ1-4
CASSEARGGVEKLFF
>TRBV18|.|TRBJ1-5
CASSPTPSGDQPQHF
>TRBV7-9|.|TRBJ1-1
CASSFGQVGTYGEAFF
>TRBV6-6|once|TRBJ2-7
CASSYSGRTPYEQYF
>TRBV6-5|.|TRBJ2-7
CASSAGTAGEQYF
>TRBV4-2|.|TRBJ2-3
CASSQDRTTPTDTQYF
>TRBV7-9|.|TRBJ1-4
CASSSGVGGNEKLFF
>TRBV10-2|once|TRBJ1-5
CASIPGPGQPQHF
>TRBV7-8|.|TRBJ2-2
CASSPRTSGNGELFF
>TRBV9|.|TRBJ1-5
CAGSGTGGSNQPQHF
>TRBV19|.|TRBJ2-7
CASSPGLAGGYEQYF
>TRBV18|.|TRBJ2-3
CASSGTGARDTQYF
>TRBV7-9|.|TRBJ2-1
CASSLAGGPSYEQFF
>TRBV11-2|.|TRBJ2-3
CASSSLLSRLERYF
>TRBV4-1|.|TRBJ1-5
CASSQLRGNQPQHF
>TRBV5-1|.|TRBJ1-3
CASSGQNSGNTIYF
>TRBV30|.|TRBJ2-7
CAWQTSYEQYF
>TRBV29-1|.|TRBJ2-7
CSVVYGRGYEQYF
>TRBV7-3|once|TRBJ1-2
CASSLNSNYGYTF
>TRBV27|.|TRBJ2-3
CASGGLSGRHSRRTDTQYF
>TRBV6-6|once|TRBJ2-1
CASSYSTSGRGDEQFF
>TRBV7-6|.|TRBJ1-1
CASSLGGAGTEAFF
>TRBV27|.|TRBJ1-5
CASSLQSNQPQHF
>TRBV9|.|TRBJ1-6
CASSVQQGHSPLHF
>TRBV2|.|TRBJ2-6
CASSETGLRTGANVLTF
>TRBV5-4|.|TRBJ2-7
CASSLGQGLSYEQYF
>TRBV25-1|.|TRBJ2-7
CASSPIGTYPGEQYF
>TRBV19|.|TRBJ2-6
CASSIMSSGANVLTF
>TRBV11-2|.|TRBJ2-7
CASSLQGSPSEQYF
>TRBV6-4|.|TRBJ1-5
CASSPDPWESNQPQHF
>TRBV7-2|.|TRBJ1-1
CASSLRTDPNTEAFF
>TRBV11-1|.|TRBJ1-3
CASSLEWISGNTIYF
>TRBV30|.|TRBJ1-4
CAWKRGLRREKLFF
>TRBV6-4|few|TRBJ2-3
CASSPLAGLRTDTQYF
>TRBV19|.|TRBJ1-5
CASSIRRTTYSNQPQHF
>TRBV10-3|.|TRBJ2-7
CAAGGLPGMGEQYF
>TRBV5-1|.|TRBJ1-6
CASSLQDSYNSPLHF
>TRBV5-6|.|TRBJ1-2
CASSPNRYGYTF
>TRBV19|.|TRBJ2-7
CASSIPGLAGYEQYF
>TRBV7-6|.|TRBJ2-3
CASSLAGSSDTQYF
>TRBV14|.|TRBJ2-3
CASSSRLAGLDTQYF